This T cell receptor beta chain was captured in a study of metastatic and nonmetastatic thyroid tumors. All patients were untreated before thyroid surgery. With MiXCR, TCRdb reprocessed the PCR reads. This table has around 20,000 clones, 22% appearing once. CDR1 PRHDT and CDR2 FYEKMQ come from the germline V gene (reference sequence). The CDR3 runs to 15 residues. J gave up 2 bases and V 3 bases, and 4 bases lay outside the gene matches. Sequenced sample: adjacent normal tissue. The chain links TRBV13 to TRBJ2-1; 7 positions match TRBD2. This receptor was taken from a female donor with papillary thyroid cancer or a benign thyroid nodule (not recorded which). Some clones in this sample may be carry-over from other donors' samples. CDR3 sequence (DNA): TGTGCCAGCAGCTTCCCAGGGACTACCTACAATGAGCAGTTCTTC. It specifies CASSFPGTTYNEQFF.